The 20 T cell receptor beta chains listed next were all sequenced from one sample in a study of PD-1 blockade in mismatch repair-deficient tumors. Profiled with immunoSEQ multiplex PCR; TCRdb holds only in-frame clones, not every one. This table has 14,000 or so clones, 84% appearing once. This specimen was PBMCs, taken less than 15 weeks after starting pembrolizumab. The receptors come from an adult with mismatch repair-deficient cancer.

The chain has TRBV29-1 and TRBJ2-5, with D possibly matching TRBD1 (6 bases). The ends were cut back, 5 bases at V and 1 base at J, with 14 bases in the middle. The CDR3 totals 14 residues. The germline V gene has CDR1 SQVTM and CDR2 ANQGSEA. This chain's CDR3 is CSVRNRDTQETQYF. The CDR3 nucleotides are TGCAGCGTTCGCAATCGGGACACCCAAGAGACCCAGTACTTC.

Only one count was recorded for this clone. V gene TRBV20-1 combines with J gene TRBJ2-3; the D is unclear. Germline V gene data show CDR1 as DFQATT and CDR2 as SNEGSKA (reference sequence). V dropped 2 bases and J dropped 5 bases, with 5 bases sitting between them. The CDR3 is 11 residues long. DNA for the CDR3: TGCAGTGCTAGACCGGGAGATACGCAGTATTTT. Its protein is CSARPGDTQYF.

This chain uses TRBV28 with TRBJ1-5; 9 bases are a match to TRBD1. The germline V gene has CDR1 MDHEN and CDR2 SYDVKM. The CDR3 extends over 16 amino acids. Unmatched junction bases numbered 5, after V lost 2 bases and J lost 3 bases. The chain's CDR3 is CASSLMDRGLNQPQHF. The CDR3 DNA sequence: TGTGCCAGCAGTTTAATGGACAGGGGCCTCAATCAGCCCCAGCATTTT.

The gene calls are TRBV10-3 and TRBJ2-3; 12 bases agree with TRBD2. CDR1 is ENHRY, CDR2 SYGVKD, per germline. The CDR3 consists of 15 residues. With V trimmed by 6 bases and J by 3 bases, 4 bases remained unmatched. The CDR3 sequence: CAIRTGTSGTDTQYF. The CDR3, as DNA: TGTGCCATCAGGACCGGGACTAGCGGGACAGATACGCAGTATTTT.

This clone appeared once. V and J are TRBV27 and TRBJ1-1; TRBD1 might be the D (5 bases). This CDR3 comprises 13 residues. Trimming stripped 6 bases from V and 0 bases from J, with 8 bases between. The germline gives CDR1 MNHEY, CDR2 SMNVEV (reference sequence). The CDR3 coding sequence is TGTGCCAGCAGCTGGGGGGTGAACACTGAAGCTTTCTTT. It translates to CASSWGVNTEAFF.

This sequence joins TRBV5-4 and TRBJ2-7; 8 positions agree with TRBD1. Trimming took 5 bases from V and 0 from J; bases not matched to a gene: 1. The V gene's germline CDR1 is SGHNT and CDR2 YYREEE (reference sequence). The CDR3 spans 13 residues. The CDR3 is CASRDRDSYEQYF. The CDR3 bases are TGTGCCAGCAGGGACAGGGACTCCTACGAGCAGTACTTC.

CDR3 DNA sequence: TGTGCCAGCAGCGCTGTGAGGCAGGGTCGCACAGATACGCAGTATTTT. It specifies CASSAVRQGRTDTQYF. V gene TRBV7-6 combines with J gene TRBJ2-3; D possibly corresponds to TRBD1 (5 bases). V was shortened by 5 bases and J by 1 base, with 16 bases between the two germline ends. This CDR3 contains 16 residues. Germline values: CDR1 SGHVS, CDR2 FNYEAQ. Using reference TRBV7-6 and TRBJ2-3 for the parts outside the CDR3, the full variable domain is GAGVSQSPRYKVTKRGQDVALRCDPISGHVSLYWYRQALGQGPEFLTYFNYEAQQDKSGLPNDRFSAERPEGSISTLTIQRTEQRDSAMYRCASSAVRQGRTDTQYFGPGTRLTVL.

The genes are TRBV19 and TRBJ2-7; 9 bases line up with TRBD2. The germline V gene has CDR1 LNHDA and CDR2 SQIVND (reference sequence). The CDR3 runs to 15 residues. Trimming took 0 bases from V and 3 from J; bases not matched to a gene: 3. Written as DNA, the CDR3 is TGTGCCAGTAGTATAGAGGGTAGCGGGAGCTACGAGCAGTACTTC. This encodes CASSIEGSGSYEQYF.

The rearrangement links TRBV4-1 to TRBJ2-3; D is uncertain. The V gene lost 1 base and the J gene lost 3 bases, with 11 bases spanning the gap. This CDR3 contains 15 residues. The germline V gene has CDR1 MGHRA and CDR2 YSYEKL. For the CDR3, the DNA is TGCGCCAGCAGCCAAGGACCTGGCGGAACAGATACGCAGTATTTT. It translates to CASSQGPGGTDTQYF.

The chain links TRBV28 to TRBJ1-3; D is possibly TRBD1 (6 bases). This CDR3 is built from 14 residues. The V and J ends lost 4 bases and 4 bases respectively, with 11 bases between them. Germline V gene sequence: CDR1 MDHEN, CDR2 SYDVKM. The CDR3 sequence: CASSSTGLGNTIYF. CDR3 DNA: TGTGCCAGCAGTTCGACAGGTCTCGGAAACACCATATATTTT.

This sequence joins TRBV28 and TRBJ1-2; 7 bases agree with TRBD1. The trim removed 4 bases at V and 5 bases at J, leaving 4 bases unmatched. Germline V gene lookup returns CDR1 MDHEN and CDR2 SYDVKM. The CDR3 runs to 13 residues. CDR3: CASSSGQKYGYTF. CDR3 coding DNA: TGTGCCAGCAGTTCGGGACAGAAATATGGCTACACCTTC.

The chain couples TRBV7-8 to TRBJ1-3, with D possibly being TRBD1 (6 bases). This CDR3 is 17 amino acids long. V shed 1 base and J shed 1 base, with 14 bases lying between them. Per the germline V gene, CDR1 is SGHVS and CDR2 is FQNEAQ. CDR3 in DNA: TGTGCCAGCAGCTTAGTTCAGGGGTTGGGTTCTGGAAACACCATATATTTT. The encoded protein is CASSLVQGLGSGNTIYF.

This chain joins TRBV5-4 and TRBJ1-3; D is possibly TRBD1 (6 bases). The length of the CDR3 is 16 residues. The ends were cut back, 0 bases at V and 3 bases at J, with 13 bases in the middle. CDR1 and CDR2 from the germline V gene are SGHNT and YYREEE (reference sequence). Written as DNA, the CDR3 is TGTGCCAGCAGCTTGGCCTCGGGGGGCGGTGGAAACACCATATATTTT. As protein: CASSLASGGGGNTIYF.

V is TRBV10-2 and J is TRBJ2-1, with 16 bases fitting TRBD2. In germline, CDR1 is WSHSY, CDR2 SAAADI. The CDR3 length is 15 residues. With 6 bases clipped from V and 7 bases from J, the junction kept 3 bases outside the gene matches. CDR3 bases: TGCGCCAGCAGGGGACTAGCGGGAGGGAGGAATGAGCAGTTCTTC. Translating it yields CASRGLAGGRNEQFF.

This rearrangement joins TRBV2 to TRBJ1-3, with 7 bases aligning to TRBD1. The V gene end was trimmed by 7 bases and the J gene end by 3 bases; junction bases not matched to a gene: 3. There are 13 residues in the CDR3. Germline-derived CDR1 and CDR2 are SNHLY and FYNNEI. The CDR3 DNA reads TGTGCCAGCATAGGGGGCGGTGGAAACACCATATATTTT. Protein: CASIGGGGNTIYF.

V usage is TRBV11-2 and J usage is TRBJ2-1; 9 nucleotides agree with TRBD2. CDR1 and CDR2 from the germline V gene are SGHAT and FQNNGV. The V and J ends lost 4 bases and 3 bases, in that order; junction bases with no gene match: 1. The CDR3 covers 14 residues. CDR3 sequence reads: CASSSTSGYNEQFF. In DNA form, the CDR3 reads TGTGCCAGCAGCTCGACTAGCGGCTACAATGAGCAGTTCTTC.

The chain carries TRBV11-2 and TRBJ1-4; D perhaps matches TRBD1 (6 bases). This CDR3 is 15 amino acids long. V was cut by 5 bases and J by 0 bases, with 10 bases left in between. The V gene's germline CDR1 is SGHAT and CDR2 FQNNGV. CDR3 in amino acids: CASSLNRATNEKLFF. Here the CDR3 DNA reads TGTGCCAGCAGCCTAAACAGGGCAACTAATGAAAAACTGTTTTTT.

This chain connects TRBV30 to TRBJ1-1; the match to TRBD1 covers 7 bases. V lost 4 bases to trimming and J lost 2 bases; unmatched junction nucleotides: 4. Per the germline V gene, CDR1 is GTSNPN and CDR2 is SVGIG (reference sequence). The CDR3 is 13 residues long. The CDR3 here is CAWKRTGNTEAFF. The DNA of the CDR3 is TGTGCCTGGAAGAGGACAGGCAACACTGAAGCTTTCTTT.

The rearrangement uses TRBV11-2 and TRBJ2-7, with 11 bases matching TRBD2. Germline V gene data show CDR1 as SGHAT and CDR2 as FQNNGV. There are 15 residues in the CDR3. V dropped 3 bases and J dropped 0; count of bases not matched to a gene: 1. The CDR3 DNA follows: TGTGCCAGCAGCTTCACTAGCGGGAGCTCCTACGAGCAGTACTTC. It specifies CASSFTSGSSYEQYF.

In DNA form, the CDR3 reads TGTGCCAGCTTCCCAGCGGGACCCCACCCCGGTGAGCAGTTCTTC. Protein sequence: CASFPAGPHPGEQFF. The V call is TRBV2, the J call TRBJ2-1; 7 bases align to TRBD2. Per germline, CDR1 SNHLY and CDR2 FYNNEI. J was trimmed by 9 bases and V by 8 bases; bases with no gene match: 16. The CDR3 loop spans 15 amino acids.